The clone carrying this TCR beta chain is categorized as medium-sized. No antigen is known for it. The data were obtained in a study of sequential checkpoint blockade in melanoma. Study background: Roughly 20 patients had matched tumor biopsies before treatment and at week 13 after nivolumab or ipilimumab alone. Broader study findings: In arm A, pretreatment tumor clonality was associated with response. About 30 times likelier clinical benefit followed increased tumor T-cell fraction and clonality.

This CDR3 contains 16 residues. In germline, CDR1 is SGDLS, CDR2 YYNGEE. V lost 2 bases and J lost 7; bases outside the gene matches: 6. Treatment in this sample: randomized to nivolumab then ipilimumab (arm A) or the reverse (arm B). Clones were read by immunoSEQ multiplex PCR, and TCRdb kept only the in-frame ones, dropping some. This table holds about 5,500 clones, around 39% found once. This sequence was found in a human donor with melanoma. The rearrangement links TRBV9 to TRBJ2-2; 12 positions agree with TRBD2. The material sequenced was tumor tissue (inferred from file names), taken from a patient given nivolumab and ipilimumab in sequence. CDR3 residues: CASSVGRTSGNGELFF. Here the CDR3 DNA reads TGTGCCAGCAGCGTCGGTCGGACTAGCGGGAACGGGGAGCTGTTTTTT.